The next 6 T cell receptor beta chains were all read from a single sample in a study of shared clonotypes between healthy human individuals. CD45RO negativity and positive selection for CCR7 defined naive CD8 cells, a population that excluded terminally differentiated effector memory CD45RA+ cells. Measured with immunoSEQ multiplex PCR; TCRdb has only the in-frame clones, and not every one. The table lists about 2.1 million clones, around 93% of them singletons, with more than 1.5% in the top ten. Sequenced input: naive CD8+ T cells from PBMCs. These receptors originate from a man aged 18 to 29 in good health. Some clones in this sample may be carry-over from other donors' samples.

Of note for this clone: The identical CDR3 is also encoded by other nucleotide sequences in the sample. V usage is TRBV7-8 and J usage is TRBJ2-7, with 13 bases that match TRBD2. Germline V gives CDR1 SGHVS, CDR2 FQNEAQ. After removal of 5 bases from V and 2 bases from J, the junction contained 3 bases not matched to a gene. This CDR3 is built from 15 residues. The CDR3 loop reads CASSLGLAGAYEQYF. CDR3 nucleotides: TGTGCCAGCAGCCTTGGACTAGCGGGGGCCTACGAGCAGTACTTC.

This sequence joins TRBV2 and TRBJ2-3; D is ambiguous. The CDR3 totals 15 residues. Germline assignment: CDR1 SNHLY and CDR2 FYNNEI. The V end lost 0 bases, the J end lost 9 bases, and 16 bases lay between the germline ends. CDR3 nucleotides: TGTGCCAGCAGTGAAGCTGGTAGCCTCCGCGAGACGCAGTATTTT. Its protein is CASSEAGSLRETQYF.

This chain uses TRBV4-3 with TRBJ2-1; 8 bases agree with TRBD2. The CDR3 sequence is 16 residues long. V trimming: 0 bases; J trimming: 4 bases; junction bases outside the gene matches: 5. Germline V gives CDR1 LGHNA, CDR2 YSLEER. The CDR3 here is CASSQDVAGGYNEQFF. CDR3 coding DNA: TGCGCCAGCAGCCAAGATGTGGCGGGAGGTTACAATGAGCAGTTCTTC.

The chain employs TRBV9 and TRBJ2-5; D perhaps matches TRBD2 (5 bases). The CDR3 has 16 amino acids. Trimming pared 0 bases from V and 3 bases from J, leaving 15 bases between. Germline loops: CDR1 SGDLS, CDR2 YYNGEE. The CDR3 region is CASSVGWRAGEETQYF. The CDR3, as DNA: TGTGCCAGCAGCGTAGGCTGGCGGGCTGGGGAAGAGACCCAGTACTTC.

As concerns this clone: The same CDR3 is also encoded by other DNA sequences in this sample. The CDR3 nucleotides read TGTGCCAGCAGTTACGGCAGAGATCAGCCCCAGCATTTT. Translated, it gives CASSYGRDQPQHF. V gene TRBV6-5 combines with J gene TRBJ1-5, with D hard to call. The CDR3 consists of 13 residues. Germline assignment: CDR1 MNHEY and CDR2 SVGAGI. V shed 2 bases and J shed 5 bases, with 7 bases lying between them.

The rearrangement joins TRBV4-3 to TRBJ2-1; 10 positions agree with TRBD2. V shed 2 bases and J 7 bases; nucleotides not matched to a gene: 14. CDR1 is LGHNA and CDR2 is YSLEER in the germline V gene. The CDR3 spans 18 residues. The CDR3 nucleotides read TGCGCCAGCAGCCAACTAGCGGAACCGGGACTAGCGAGAAATGAGCAGTTCTTC. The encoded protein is CASSQLAEPGLARNEQFF.